Listed below are T cell receptor beta chains from one sample, sequenced in a study of cytomegalovirus exposure and HLA in healthy donors. Some clones are missing from TCRdb's copy, which holds only in-frame ones; the method was immunoSEQ multiplex PCR. The sample comprises roughly 150,000 clones, 60% to 80% of which are singletons, and about 1.5% rests with the top ten. The sequenced material came from PBMCs. These receptors were obtained from a male donor in good health and CMV-seronegative. Each CDR3 is given with its conserved first and last residue. A D gene is named only where the DNA matches it firmly. Part of the rows lack a size; the others show once, few, many or a class for expanded clones.

TRBJ2-3	TRBV4-2	.	TRBD1	CASSQEVTGDITDTQYF	TGTGCCAGCAGCCAAGAGGTAACAGGGGATATCACAGATACGCAGTATTTT
TRBJ2-7	TRBV28	.	.	CASSFPAGAGYEQYF	TGTGCCAGCAGTTTCCCGGCAGGGGCGGGCTACGAGCAGTACTTC
TRBJ1-4	TRBV19	once	.	CASSIGAATNEKLFF	TGTGCCAGTAGTATTGGGGCAGCAACTAATGAAAAACTGTTTTTT
TRBJ2-5	TRBV29-1	.	.	CSVDAGMETQYF	TGCAGCGTTGATGCGGGGATGGAGACCCAGTACTTC
TRBJ2-7	TRBV30	.	.	CAWSKGTGTYEQYF	TGTGCCTGGAGTAAGGGGACTGGTACCTACGAGCAGTACTTC
TRBJ2-5	TRBV7-9	.	.	CASSLQGGQETQYF	TGTGCCAGCAGCTTACAGGGGGGCCAAGAGACCCAGTACTTC
TRBJ1-1	TRBV4-3	.	.	CASSQDTAGTRNTEAFF	TGCGCCAGCAGCCAAGATACTGCCGGGACACGGAACACTGAAGCTTTCTTT
TRBJ2-3	TRBV7-8	.	TRBD1	CASSSGTVTDTQYF	TGTGCCAGCAGCTCCGGGACAGTCACAGATACGCAGTATTTT
TRBJ2-1	TRBV5-4	.	TRBD2	CASSLSSGGSYNEQFF	TGTGCCAGCAGCTTGAGTAGCGGGGGCTCCTACAATGAGCAGTTCTTC
TRBJ1-1	TRBV5-6	few	.	CASSLDRVSAFF	TGTGCCAGCAGCTTGGACAGGGTATCAGCTTTCTTT
TRBJ1-2	TRBV5-4	.	.	CASSPTGYGYTF	TGTGCCAGCAGCCCGACGGGGTATGGCTACACCTTC
TRBJ2-1	TRBV7-9	.	TRBD1	CASSSRTGEGTYNEQFF	TGTGCCAGCAGTTCCCGAACAGGGGAAGGGACCTACAATGAGCAGTTCTTC
TRBJ1-2	TRBV7-2	.	TRBD1	CASSSETGHYYGYTF	TGTGCCAGCAGCTCCGAGACAGGGCACTACTATGGCTACACCTTC
TRBJ1-5	TRBV6-6	.	.	CASETKGLNNQPQHF	TGTGCCAGCGAAACAAAGGGGCTAAACAATCAGCCCCAGCATTTT
TRBJ2-2	TRBV19	once	.	CASRPFARQTNTGELFF	TGTGCCAGTAGACCCTTCGCCAGACAGACGAACACCGGGGAGCTGTTTTTT
TRBJ1-1	TRBV6-6	.	TRBD1	CASRPMDRGDTEAFF	TGTGCCAGCAGACCGATGGACAGGGGCGATACTGAAGCTTTCTTT
TRBJ2-1	TRBV5-1	few	TRBD2	CASSSTSAPYNEQFF	TGCGCCAGCAGCTCAACTAGCGCCCCGTACAATGAGCAGTTCTTC
TRBJ1-1	TRBV28	.	.	CASSSPGLGTEAFF	TGTGCCAGCAGTTCCCCAGGGCTGGGCACTGAAGCTTTCTTT
TRBJ1-3	TRBV28	.	.	CASSLGGVPSGNTIYF	TGTGCCAGCAGTTTAGGCGGTGTGCCCTCTGGAAACACCATATATTTT
TRBJ1-5	TRBV4-1	.	TRBD1	CASGETGDNQPQHF	TGCGCCAGCGGGGAGACAGGGGACAATCAGCCCCAGCATTTT
TRBJ2-1	TRBV4-2	few	TRBD2	CASSSESPLAGGVNEQFF	TGTGCCAGCAGCTCCGAGTCCCCCCTAGCGGGGGGGGTCAATGAGCAGTTCTTC
TRBJ1-4	TRBV19	once	.	CASSLPVVNEKLFF	TGTGCCAGTAGTCTCCCGGTAGTGAATGAAAAACTGTTTTTT
TRBJ2-2	TRBV2	.	.	CASRSGVTTGELFF	TGTGCCAGCCGGTCAGGGGTAACCACCGGGGAGCTGTTTTTT
TRBJ2-5	TRBV6-6	.	TRBD2	CASRTAGIFETQYF	TGTGCCAGCAGGACAGCGGGGATCTTTGAGACCCAGTACTTC
TRBJ1-4	TRBV7-2	.	TRBD1	CASSAGDREKLFF	TGTGCCAGCAGCGCCGGGGACAGAGAAAAACTGTTTTTT
TRBJ1-5	TRBV29-1	few	.	CSVVQRTGNQPQHF	TGCAGCGTTGTTCAACGGACAGGCAATCAGCCCCAGCATTTT
TRBJ2-7	TRBV5-8	.	TRBD1	CASSPDRASYEQYF	TGTGCCAGCAGCCCGGACAGGGCCTCCTACGAGCAGTACTTC
TRBJ1-1	TRBV5-1	.	TRBD1	CASSLNRGPMNTEAFF	TGCGCCAGCAGCCTAAACAGGGGGCCTATGAACACTGAAGCTTTCTTT
TRBJ2-5	TRBV6-6	few	TRBD1	CATKAAGTGVETQYF	TGTGCCACCAAGGCGGCCGGGACAGGGGTAGAGACCCAGTACTTC
TRBJ2-7	TRBV11-2	.	TRBD1	CASSPTGAGSEQYF	TGTGCCAGCAGCCCGACAGGGGCGGGGAGCGAGCAGTACTTC
TRBJ2-7	TRBV6-5	.	TRBD1	CASRAGTGPEQYF	TGTGCCAGCCGAGCCGGGACAGGGCCCGAGCAGTACTTC
TRBJ1-1	TRBV21-1	.	.	CASSQDILNTEAFF	TGTGCCAGCAGCCAGGACATTTTAAACACTGAAGCTTTCTTT
TRBJ2-7	TRBV10-3	few	.	CAISERSSYEQYF	TGTGCCATCAGTGAGCGGAGCTCCTACGAGCAGTACTTC
TRBJ2-5	TRBV28	.	TRBD1	CASSWGTGRGTQYF	TGTGCCAGCAGTTGGGGGACAGGGCGAGGGACCCAGTACTTC
TRBJ1-3	TRBV7-2	.	.	CASSLVGPSSGNTIYF	TGTGCCAGCAGCTTAGTGGGGCCTTCCTCTGGAAACACCATATATTTT
TRBJ1-4	TRBV29-1	.	TRBD1	CSVGSGGRYEKLFF	TGCAGCGTTGGGTCAGGGGGGCGATATGAAAAACTGTTTTTT
TRBJ2-7	TRBV11-1	once	.	CASSLQQVVYEQYF	TGTGCCAGCAGCTTACAGCAGGTAGTCTACGAGCAGTACTTC
TRBJ2-3	TRBV6-5	.	.	CASSYGHPTDTQYF	TGTGCCAGCAGTTACGGACACCCTACAGATACGCAGTATTTT
TRBJ2-3	TRBV5-6	.	.	CASSPMTREADTQYF	TGTGCCAGCTCCCCCATGACCCGCGAGGCAGATACGCAGTATTTT
TRBJ2-2	TRBV28	.	.	CASSTPPRGTGELFF	TGTGCCAGCAGTACCCCGCCGAGAGGCACCGGGGAGCTGTTTTTT
TRBJ1-1	TRBV7-9	.	TRBD1	CASSSLRTGRFAEAFF	TGTGCCAGCAGCTCACTCAGGACAGGGCGCTTCGCTGAAGCTTTCTTT
TRBJ1-4	TRBV18	once	TRBD1	CASSPGQTNEKLFF	TGTGCCAGCTCACCGGGACAGACTAATGAAAAACTGTTTTTT
TRBJ2-7	TRBV19	.	.	CASSKGAYEQYF	TGTGCCAGTAGTAAAGGGGCCTACGAGCAGTACTTC
TRBJ2-5	TRBV5-4	.	TRBD2	CASSLAVLAGARETQYF	TGTGCCAGCAGCTTGGCCGTGCTAGCGGGTGCTCGGGAGACCCAGTACTTC
TRBJ2-6	TRBV5-1	.	.	CASSLGAGASGSGANVLTF	TGCGCCAGCAGCTTGGGGGCAGGGGCTTCTGGCTCTGGGGCCAACGTCCTGACTTTC
TRBJ2-2	TRBV10-3	.	TRBD2	CAIRPGLEGTGELFF	TGTGCCATCAGGCCGGGACTAGAGGGCACCGGGGAGCTGTTTTTT
TRBJ2-7	TRBV5-1	.	.	CASSQQTGLEQYF	TGCGCCAGCAGCCAGCAGACAGGACTCGAGCAGTACTTC
TRBJ1-1	TRBV11-2	.	TRBD1	CASSLDSGTGPTAFF	TGTGCCAGCAGCTTAGACTCAGGGACAGGGCCCACGGCTTTCTTT
TRBJ2-5	TRBV2	.	TRBD1	CASSYDRGPVETQYF	TGTGCCAGCAGTTATGACAGGGGGCCCGTTGAGACCCAGTACTTC
TRBJ2-7	TRBV4-1	.	TRBD2	CASSQGGGASGEQYF	TGCGCCAGCAGCCAAGGCGGGGGGGCCTCGGGGGAGCAGTACTTC
TRBJ1-5	TRBV10-3	few	.	CAISRRGASDQPQHF	TGTGCCATCAGCCGACGGGGGGCGTCGGATCAGCCCCAGCATTTT
TRBJ2-3	TRBV4-3	.	TRBD2	CASSQSLAGAVDTQYF	TGCGCCAGCAGCCAATCACTAGCGGGAGCAGTAGATACGCAGTATTTT
TRBJ2-5	TRBV4-1	.	TRBD1	CASSHNPGQAGETQYF	TGCGCCAGCAGCCATAATCCGGGACAGGCTGGGGAGACCCAGTACTTC
TRBJ2-4	TRBV4-3	once	TRBD1	CASSQDSWGQNIQYF	TGCGCCAGCAGCCAAGATTCATGGGGACAGAACATTCAGTACTTC
TRBJ1-1	TRBV19	once	TRBD1	CASSRDRANTEAFF	TGTGCCAGTAGCCGGGACAGGGCTAACACTGAAGCTTTCTTT
TRBJ2-7	TRBV7-6	.	TRBD1	CASREGQGSYEQYF	TGTGCCAGCAGGGAGGGACAGGGCTCCTACGAGCAGTACTTC
TRBJ1-1	TRBV28	few	.	CASSYGNTEAFF	TGTGCCAGCAGTTACGGGAACACTGAAGCTTTCTTT
TRBJ2-5	TRBV7-9	.	TRBD2	CASSLGSGTTGETQYF	TGTGCCAGCAGCTTGGGATCCGGGACTACTGGGGAGACCCAGTACTTC
TRBJ2-4	TRBV18	.	.	CASSQGGDSKNIQYF	TGTGCCAGCTCACAGGGGGGGGACTCCAAAAACATTCAGTACTTC
TRBJ2-7	TRBV6-6	few	TRBD2	CASSASGRGEYEQYF	TGTGCCAGCAGCGCTTCGGGGAGGGGAGAATACGAGCAGTACTTC